This entry is about one T cell receptor (beta chain). This clonotype turned up a few times. Its antigen remains undetermined. Per-nucleotide qualities are absent, and no much larger clonotype sits a single base away. Donors were approximately 42 systemically healthy Caucasian individuals from Russia aged roughly 6 to 95 years. Each donor gave approximately 9.3 milliliters of peripheral blood, collected into EDTA-treated Vacutainer tubes. Ficoll-Paque density-gradient centrifugation was used to isolate PBMCs, with at least 6 million obtained per sample. Trizol reagent was used to extract total RNA from PBMCs, with at least 5 micrograms per sample. For every donor, an aliquot of PBMCs went through flow cytometry to measure the percentages of naive CD45RAhigh/CD27high T cells. CDR1 SGHRS and CDR2 YFSETQ were looked up in the germline V gene. The CDR3 starts with the cysteine, ends with the phenylalanine, and has 13 residues. Of all the DNA, just the CDR3 is kept, 39 bases in frame from base 1. V ends up 4 bases short and J 3 bases short, with an unmatched junction base count of 3.

Libraries were constructed by 5' RACE. This sample was sequenced with an Illumina HiSeq 2500. A second 7 to 11 cycle PCR used a sample-barcoded 5' primer and a J-beta primer mix. Each TCR beta cDNA molecule received a unique molecular identifier from a template-switch 5' adaptor carrying 12 random nucleotides. Each sample yielded at least 3 million CDR3-containing paired-end reads. All of the RNA was converted into first-strand cDNA using the Mint cDNA synthesis kit, with a TRBC-specific oligonucleotide serving as the primer. After uracil-DNA glycosylase treatment, a first 18-cycle PCR used universal primers M1SS and BC2_uni_R on all cDNA. The source study handled its data this way. Normalization of each sample was performed by random selection of 1 million high-quality reads, each carrying a distinct molecular identifier. Reads sharing molecular identifiers were discarded rather than binned into consensus sequences. MiTCR, run with a Q25 quality threshold and the strictest error-elimination algorithm, handled CDR3 identification, clonotype clustering and error correction. A nonparametric unseen species model with Euler transformation was used to estimate lower-bound total TCR beta diversity. The public reads were quality trimmed at Q25 with fastp and then assembled into clones with MiXCR by TCRdb, keeping productive beta chains. Rows are combined by CDR3 protein, so each entry shows the most common genes and DNA. The V and J calls reflect TCRdb's pipeline rather than the authors' work. This sample holds some 1.4 million distinct CDR3 sequences; 35% to 45% were observed only once. The top ten clonotypes cover around 8% of the sample.

The data stem from a study of blood T cells in healthy people across ages (dated by TCRdb to about 2015). Regarding the complete study: Template switching captured roughly one uniquely barcoded TCR beta cDNA molecule per two T cells in model experiments. To avoid experimental bias, donors of different ages were distributed randomly across sequencing lanes. Donors were grouped into four age groups: young (average about 15 years), middle-aged (39), aged (about 60) and long-lived (approximately 82). For two donors (one aged 18 to 30 and one aged 80 or older), the study analyzed two additional independent replicas of 1 million unique cDNA reads from the same blood draw. Age-related changes in TCR beta repertoire diversity were measured in the study by deep sequencing normalized with unique cDNA molecular identifiers. Overall results and qualifications from the work: The CMV infection status of donors was not known, potentially confounding age-related changes in expanded clonotypes. Because profiling used bulk unsorted PBMCs, naive and antigen-experienced compartments could not be compared conclusively. There was a strong correlation between observed TCR beta diversity and the percentage of naive T cells measured by flow cytometry. Estimates of total diversity based on one million sequenced T cells were regarded as lower bounds and as underestimates. Compared with the aged group, more naive CD4+ T cells, fewer expanded clones and increased TCR diversity were shown by the long-lived group, suggesting age selection. As age increased, observed TCR beta diversity per million T cells dropped in a roughly linear way, and a significant reduction was already evident by age roughly 36.

The chain uses TRBV5-1 and TRBJ2-7, with 8 bases in between that match TRBD1. This clonotype was sampled from a woman aged 18-30 years in good health. The sample consisted of blood. The DNA sequence is as follows: TGCGCCAGCAGCAAGGGACAGGACTACGAGCAGTACTTC. Translated, this gives CASSKGQDYEQYF.